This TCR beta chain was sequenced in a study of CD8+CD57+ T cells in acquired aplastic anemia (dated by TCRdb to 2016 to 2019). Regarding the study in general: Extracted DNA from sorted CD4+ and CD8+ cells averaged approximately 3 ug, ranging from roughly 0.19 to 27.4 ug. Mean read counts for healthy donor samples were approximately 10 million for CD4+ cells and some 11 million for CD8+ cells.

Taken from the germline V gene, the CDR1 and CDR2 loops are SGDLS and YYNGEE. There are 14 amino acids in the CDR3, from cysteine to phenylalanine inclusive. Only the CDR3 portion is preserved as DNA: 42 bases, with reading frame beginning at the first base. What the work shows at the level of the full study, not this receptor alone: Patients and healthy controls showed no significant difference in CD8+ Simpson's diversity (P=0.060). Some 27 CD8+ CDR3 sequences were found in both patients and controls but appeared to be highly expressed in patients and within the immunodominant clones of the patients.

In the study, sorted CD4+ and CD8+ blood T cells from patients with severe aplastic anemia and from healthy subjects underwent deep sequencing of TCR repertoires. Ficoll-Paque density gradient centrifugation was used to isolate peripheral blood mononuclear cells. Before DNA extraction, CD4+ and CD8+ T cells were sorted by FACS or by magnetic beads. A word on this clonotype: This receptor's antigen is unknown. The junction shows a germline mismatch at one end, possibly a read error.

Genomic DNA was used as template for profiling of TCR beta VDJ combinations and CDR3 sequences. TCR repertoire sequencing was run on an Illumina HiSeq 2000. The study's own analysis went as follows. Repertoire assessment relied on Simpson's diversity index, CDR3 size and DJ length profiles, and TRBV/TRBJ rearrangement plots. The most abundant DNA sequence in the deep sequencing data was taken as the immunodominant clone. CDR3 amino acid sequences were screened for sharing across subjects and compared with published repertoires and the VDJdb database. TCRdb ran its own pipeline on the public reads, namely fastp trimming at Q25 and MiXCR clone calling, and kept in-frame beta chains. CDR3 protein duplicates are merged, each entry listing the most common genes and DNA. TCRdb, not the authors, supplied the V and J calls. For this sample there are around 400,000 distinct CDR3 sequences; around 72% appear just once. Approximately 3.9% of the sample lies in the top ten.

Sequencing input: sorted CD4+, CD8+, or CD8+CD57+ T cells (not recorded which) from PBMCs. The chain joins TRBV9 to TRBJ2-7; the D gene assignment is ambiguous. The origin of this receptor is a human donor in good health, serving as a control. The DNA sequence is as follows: TGTGCCAGCAGCGTGGCGGCACGAGTATACGGGCAGTACTTC. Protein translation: CASSVAARVYGQYF.